The rows below give T cell receptor beta chains drawn from one sample of a study of T-cell memory formation after mild COVID-19. TCRdb redid the calling of the 5' RACE reads with MiXCR, one entry per CDR3 protein. This table holds 470,000 or so distinct CDR3 sequences, 15% to 20% found once. The sequenced material came from PBMCs or a T cell subset sorted from them (not recorded which). The origin of the receptors is an adult woman who had mild COVID-19 (a few samples of this study predate the infection). Cell type and time point are not known. CDR3s include the opening cysteine and the closing phenylalanine or tryptophan.

V gene	J gene	CDR3 protein
TRBV20-1	TRBJ1-1	CSADDPSRLNTEAFF
TRBV7-9	TRBJ1-4	CASSEVRSTTNEKLFF
TRBV9	TRBJ2-7	CASSPSSGPYEQYF
TRBV6-5	TRBJ2-6	CASGGSGANVLTF
TRBV9	TRBJ2-1	CASSDRDYYNEQFF
TRBV20-1	TRBJ1-1	CSADIRDTANTEAFF
TRBV4-1	TRBJ1-1	CASSQDRTGTGKTFF
TRBV7-9	TRBJ2-5	CASSPWTGSQETQYF
TRBV6-2/TRBV6-3	TRBJ2-1	CASSYLGLGFENEQFF
TRBV6-2/TRBV6-3	TRBJ2-7	CASSYMELANEQYF
TRBV5-6	TRBJ2-3	CASTPGGLVDTQYF